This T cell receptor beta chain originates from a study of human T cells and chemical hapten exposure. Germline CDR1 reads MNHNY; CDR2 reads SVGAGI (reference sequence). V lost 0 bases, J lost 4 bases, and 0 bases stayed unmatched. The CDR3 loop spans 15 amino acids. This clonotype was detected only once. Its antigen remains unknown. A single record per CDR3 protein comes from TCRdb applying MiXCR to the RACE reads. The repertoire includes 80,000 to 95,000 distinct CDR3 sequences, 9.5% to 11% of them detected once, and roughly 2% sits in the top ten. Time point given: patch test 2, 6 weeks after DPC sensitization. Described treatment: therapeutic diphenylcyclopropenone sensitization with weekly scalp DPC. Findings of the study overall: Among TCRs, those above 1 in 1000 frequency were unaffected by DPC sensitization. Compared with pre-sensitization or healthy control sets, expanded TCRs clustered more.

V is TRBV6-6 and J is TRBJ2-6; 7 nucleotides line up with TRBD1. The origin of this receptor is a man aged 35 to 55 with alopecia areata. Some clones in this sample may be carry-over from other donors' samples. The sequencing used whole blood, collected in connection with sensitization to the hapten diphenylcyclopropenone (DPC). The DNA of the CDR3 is TGTGCCAGCAGTTACTCGGGACAGGGGGCCAACGTCCTGACTTTC. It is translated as CASSYSGQGANVLTF.